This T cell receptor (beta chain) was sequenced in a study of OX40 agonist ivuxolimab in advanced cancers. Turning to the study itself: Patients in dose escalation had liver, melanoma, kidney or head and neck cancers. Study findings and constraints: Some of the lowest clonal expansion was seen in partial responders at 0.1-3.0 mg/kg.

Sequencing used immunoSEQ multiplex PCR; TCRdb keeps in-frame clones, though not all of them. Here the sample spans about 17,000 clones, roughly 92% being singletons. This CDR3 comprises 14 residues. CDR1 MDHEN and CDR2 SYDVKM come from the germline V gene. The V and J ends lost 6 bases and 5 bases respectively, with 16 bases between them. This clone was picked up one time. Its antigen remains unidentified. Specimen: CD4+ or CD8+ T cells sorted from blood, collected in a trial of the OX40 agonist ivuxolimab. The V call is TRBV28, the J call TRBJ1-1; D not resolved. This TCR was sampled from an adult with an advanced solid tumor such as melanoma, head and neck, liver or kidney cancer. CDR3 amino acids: CASRLQDGRTEAFF. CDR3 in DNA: TGTGCCAGCAGGCTACAAGATGGACGGACTGAAGCTTTCTTT.